The 22 T cell receptor beta chains reported below all come from one sample, sequenced in a study of T cell responses to AZD1222 COVID-19 vaccine. The data were produced by immunoSEQ multiplex PCR, yet TCRdb's version contains in-frame clones alone and is incomplete. The sample has about 150,000 clones; 80% to 95% are singletons. Sequenced here: peripheral blood, sampled on day 0 of AZD1222 vaccination. The origin of the receptors is an adult in good health.

The genes are TRBV6-1 and TRBJ1-1, with 7 bases lining up with TRBD1. Germline loops: CDR1 MNHNS, CDR2 SASEGT. Losses at the gene ends were 2 bases for V and 4 bases for J; bases not matched to a gene: 19. This CDR3 has 19 residues. The CDR3 DNA follows: TGTGCCAGCAGTGAACTTTGGCTTCCTTCATACGACAGGGTCACTGAAGCTTTCTTT. Residues: CASSELWLPSYDRVTEAFF.

The CDR3 bases are TGCAGCGTTGAACCCTCAAGCACTGAAGCTTTCTTT. Translation: CSVEPSSTEAFF. The chain couples TRBV29-1 to TRBJ1-1; D uncertain. The CDR3 is made up of 12 amino acids. The germline V gene has CDR1 SQVTM and CDR2 ANQGSEA. The V and J ends lost 2 bases and 4 bases respectively, with 8 bases between them.

This chain connects TRBV5-5 to TRBJ2-7; TRBD1 is a possible D gene (5 bases). CDR1 is SGHKS and CDR2 is YYEKEE in the germline V gene (reference sequence). V lost 0 bases to trimming and J lost 1 base, with 14 bases between them. The CDR3 loop spans 16 amino acids. The CDR3 DNA sequence: TGTGCCAGCAGCTTGGACGTTTCGACAGTTTCCTACGAGCAGTACTTC. Its protein product is CASSLDVSTVSYEQYF.

The J gene is TRBJ1-1, the V gene TRBV27, with D uncertain. The CDR3 consists of 13 residues. Germline CDR1 reads MNHEY; CDR2 reads SMNVEV (reference sequence). With 8 bases removed from V and 1 base from J, the gap between germline ends came to 11 bases. In nucleotides, the CDR3 is TGTGCCAGCTCTCACACGAGGAACACTGAAGCTTTCTTT. Protein: CASSHTRNTEAFF.

The chain uses TRBV15 and TRBJ2-7; either TRBD1 or TRBD2 may supply D (7 bases each). CDR1 is LNHNV, CDR2 YYDKDF, per germline (reference sequence). The V gene lost 2 bases and the J gene lost 2 bases, with 10 bases spanning the gap. The CDR3 is made up of 14 amino acids. The CDR3 sequence is CATSRPGGAYEQYF. In DNA, the CDR3 is TGTGCCACCAGCAGACCAGGGGGGGCCTACGAGCAGTACTTC.

The rearrangement joins TRBV3-1 (or the pseudogene TRBV3-2) to TRBJ1-1; weak D call: TRBD1 (6 bases). There are 14 residues in the CDR3. CDR1 is LGHDT, CDR2 YNNKEL, per germline (reference sequence). V lost 3 bases, J lost 5 bases, and 13 bases lay in between. The CDR3 region has the DNA TGTGCCAGCAGCCACCCAGGGGAGGGGACTGAAGCTTTCTTT. This encodes CASSHPGEGTEAFF.

This chain joins TRBV7-2 and TRBJ2-4; 11 bases line up with TRBD2. Trimming removed 2 bases from V and 1 base from J; junction bases left unmatched: 7. CDR1 and CDR2 from the germline V gene are SGHTA and FQGNSA. CDR3 length: 18 amino acids. CDR3 in amino acids: CASSLRTSGSLAKNIQYF. CDR3 DNA: TGTGCCAGCAGCTTACGGACTAGCGGGTCCTTGGCCAAAAACATTCAGTACTTC.

The rearrangement joins TRBV11-2 to TRBJ2-1; the match to TRBD1 covers 7 bases. The junction had 11 bases not matched to a gene; V was cut back by 8 bases and J by 4 bases. Germline values: CDR1 SGHAT, CDR2 FQNNGV. This CDR3 region has 15 residues. This chain's CDR3 is CASAKWDSKYNEQFF. CDR3 nucleotide sequence: TGTGCCAGCGCAAAATGGGACAGTAAATACAATGAGCAGTTCTTC.

CDR3 nucleotide sequence: TGTGCCAGCAGTTACTCGAGGAGAGGCGAGCAGTACTTC. It is translated as CASSYSRRGEQYF. The chain links TRBV6-2 or TRBV6-3 to TRBJ2-7; D is unclear. CDR1 MNHEY and CDR2 SVGEGT come from the germline V gene. The CDR3 extends over 13 amino acids. V lost 0 bases and J 6 bases, leaving 9 bases between the germline ends.

The rearrangement uses TRBV14 and TRBJ1-3; no definite D call. V gave up 4 bases and J gave up 4 bases, with 5 bases separating them. CDR3 size: 12 residues. Germline V gene data show CDR1 as SGHDN and CDR2 as FVKESK. DNA for the CDR3: TGTGCCAGCAGCCTCGCGGGAAACACCATATATTTT. Its translation is CASSLAGNTIYF.

This chain uses TRBV6-5 with TRBJ1-2; possibly TRBD1 for D (6 bases). The V and J ends lost 4 bases and 7 bases respectively, with 10 bases between them. This CDR3 contains 12 residues. Germline assignment: CDR1 MNHEY and CDR2 SVGAGI. The CDR3, as DNA: TGTGCCAGCAGTTCCAGGGGAGCTGGCTACACCTTC. Translation: CASSSRGAGYTF.

This clone was counted a few times. The chain joins TRBV12-2 to TRBJ1-3. TRBV12-2 is given as a pseudogene. The CDR3 spans 16 residues. The DNA of the CDR3 is TGTGCAAGTCGTCGTCGGGTCTCGAGCTCTGGAAACACCATATATTTT. Translation gives CASRRRVSSSGNTIYF.

V is TRBV6-5 and J is TRBJ1-1; D is possibly TRBD1 (5 bases). The length of the CDR3 is 13 residues. Trimming left V 6 bases short and J 4 bases short, with 12 bases between. Germline lookup yields CDR1 MNHEY and CDR2 SVGAGI. This CDR3 reads CASRRGSGTEAFF. The DNA of the CDR3 is TGTGCCAGCAGGAGGGGCTCGGGCACTGAAGCTTTCTTT.

V usage is TRBV6-2 or TRBV6-3 and J usage is TRBJ2-7; D remains unclear. V was trimmed by 6 bases and J by 6 bases, leaving 9 bases between them. The CDR3 loop spans 11 amino acids. Germline V gene data show CDR1 as MNHEY and CDR2 as SVGEGT. Here the CDR3 reads CASSALFEQYF. DNA for the CDR3: TGTGCCAGCAGCGCCCTATTCGAGCAGTACTTC.

This chain connects TRBV15 to TRBJ2-7, with D possibly called TRBD1 or TRBD2 (5 bases each). Looked up from germline, CDR1 is LNHNV and CDR2 is YYDKDF (reference sequence). This CDR3 has 14 amino acids. Trimming stripped 5 bases from V and 3 bases from J, with 14 bases between. CDR3 DNA: TGTGCCACCAGCTTGGCAACGAGGGGCTACGAGCAGTACTTC. It codes for CATSLATRGYEQYF.

V usage is TRBV12-5 and J usage is TRBJ2-7, with 7 nucleotides matching TRBD1. There are 15 residues in the CDR3. The germline CDR1 and CDR2 sequences are LGHNT and FRNRAP. Unmatched junction bases numbered 11, after V lost 6 bases and J lost 3 bases. CDR3 amino acids: CASGLTGLPYYEQYF. The CDR3 nucleotides read TGTGCTAGTGGGTTGACAGGGCTACCGTACTACGAGCAGTACTTC.

The chain employs TRBV21-1 and TRBJ2-7. TRBV21-1 is reported as a pseudogene. This CDR3 is built from 13 residues. For the CDR3, the DNA is TGTGCCAGCAGCAAGAGGGGGGCTCACGAGCAGTACTTC. Encoded protein: CASSKRGAHEQYF.

The gene calls are TRBV11-2 and TRBJ2-7; D may be TRBD1 or TRBD2 (6 bases each). V was pared by 5 bases and J by 2 bases, with 22 bases between. Germline V CDR1 and CDR2: SGHAT, FQNNGV. CDR3 length: 17 residues. CDR3 residues: CASSTLRGDLSPYEQYF. The CDR3 nucleotides are TGTGCCAGCAGCACCTTGAGGGGGGACCTCAGCCCCTACGAGCAGTACTTC.

V gene TRBV7-7 combines with J gene TRBJ2-5, with TRBD1 matching over 7 bases. Germline assignment: CDR1 SSHAT and CDR2 FNYEAQ (reference sequence). V shed 1 base, J shed 5 bases, and the junction held 7 bases outside the gene matches. The CDR3 consists of 15 residues. The CDR3: CASSLDGTAGETQYF. The CDR3 nucleotides read TGTGCCAGCAGCTTAGATGGGACAGCTGGGGAGACCCAGTACTTC.

This chain connects TRBV5-1 to TRBJ2-1, with 9 bases fitting TRBD1. After removal of 2 bases from V and 7 bases from J, the junction contained 13 bases not matched to a gene. Germline V gene data show CDR1 as SGHRS and CDR2 as YFSETQ. CDR3 size: 17 residues. Here the CDR3 DNA reads TGCGCCAGCAGCTTCACCTTACAGGGGGCGGTTGGAAATGAGCAGTTCTTC. Translated, it gives CASSFTLQGAVGNEQFF. The full variable domain, completed using reference TRBV5-1 and TRBJ2-1, is KAGVTQTPRYLIKTRGQQVTLSCSPISGHRSVSWYQQTPGQGLQFLFEYFSETQRNKGNFPGRFSGRQFSNSRSEMNVSTLELGDSALYLCASSFTLQGAVGNEQFFGPGTRLTVL.

This chain joins TRBV11-2 and TRBJ2-2; no definite D call. The CDR3 totals 11 residues. Germline values: CDR1 SGHAT, CDR2 FQNNGV. The V end lost 5 bases, the J end lost 6 bases, and 4 bases lay between the germline ends. The CDR3 nucleotides are TGTGCCAGCAGCCCGCCCGGGGAGCTGTTTTTT. This encodes CASSPPGELFF.

The gene calls are TRBV19 and TRBJ1-2, with D maybe TRBD1 (5 bases). The CDR3 runs to 16 residues. The germline V gene has CDR1 LNHDA and CDR2 SQIVND (reference sequence). Between the trimmed V and J ends, which lost 4 bases and 0 bases, there was a span of 15 bases. The chain's CDR3 is CASSTLTGLANYGYTF. CDR3 DNA sequence: TGTGCCAGTAGTACTCTCACAGGCCTAGCTAACTATGGCTACACCTTC.